Following are 16 T cell receptor beta chains from one sample sequenced in a study of beta chain features in type 1 diabetes. Since all of the isolated RNA was reverse transcribed, expressed TCRB transcripts were what got sequenced. The table came from immunoSEQ multiplex PCR; TCRdb's copy has only in-frame clones and leaves some out. The table records some 100,000 clones, around 40% of them present only once. Sequencing was carried out using stem cell memory CD4+ T cells from blood. All receptors derive from a woman aged 18-29 years in good health.

The chain recombines TRBV15 with TRBJ2-6; 7 positions agree with TRBD1. Germline loops: CDR1 LNHNV, CDR2 YYDKDF (reference sequence). The length of the CDR3 is 19 residues. V dropped 3 bases and J dropped 4; count of bases not matched to a gene: 15. CDR3: CATSRVWDSSLLGANVLTF. The CDR3 nucleotides are TGTGCCACCAGCAGGGTTTGGGACAGTTCCTTGTTAGGGGCCAACGTCCTGACTTTC.

V and J are TRBV27 and TRBJ2-7, with TRBD1 as a possible D gene (6 bases). This CDR3 is 15 amino acids long. Germline-derived CDR1 and CDR2 are MNHEY and SMNVEV (reference sequence). V was shortened by 5 bases and J by 2 bases, with 16 bases between the two germline ends. CDR3 in amino acids: CASSRQGPHTYEQYF. The CDR3 DNA reads as TGTGCCAGCAGTCGTCAGGGGCCGCACACCTACGAGCAGTACTTC.

The chain combines TRBV5-1 with TRBJ2-5; TRBD2 matches 13 bases. V lost 9 bases and J lost 5; bases outside the gene matches: 7. The CDR3 totals 14 residues. CDR1 and CDR2 (germline): SGHRS, YFSETQ. CDR3 amino acids: CATSTSGRFETQYF. DNA for the CDR3: TGCGCCACCTCGACTAGCGGGAGGTTTGAGACCCAGTACTTC.

The chain employs TRBV19 and TRBJ2-7; TRBD2 agrees at 7 bases. Germline V gene lookup returns CDR1 LNHDA and CDR2 SQIVND (reference sequence). The ends lost 7 bases at V and 1 base at J; junction bases unmatched: 10. The CDR3 is 15 residues long. CDR3 DNA sequence: TGTGCCAGTAAACTCGCCGCGGGAGCGTCCTACGAGCAGTACTTC. Its protein is CASKLAAGASYEQYF.

The V and J genes are TRBV5-1 and TRBJ2-1, with TRBD2 matching 11 bases. Germline V gene sequence: CDR1 SGHRS, CDR2 YFSETQ. V gave up 2 bases and J gave up 7 bases; unmatched junction bases: 5. This CDR3 has 15 residues. The CDR3 reads CASSFTSGSLNEQFF. The CDR3 DNA sequence: TGCGCCAGCAGCTTTACTAGCGGGAGTCTTAATGAGCAGTTCTTC. Combining the CDR3 with reference TRBV5-1 and TRBJ2-1 gives the whole variable domain KAGVTQTPRYLIKTRGQQVTLSCSPISGHRSVSWYQQTPGQGLQFLFEYFSETQRNKGNFPGRFSGRQFSNSRSEMNVSTLELGDSALYLCASSFTSGSLNEQFFGPGTRLTVL.

This clone occurred a few times. This chain connects TRBV28 to TRBJ1-5; D gene ambiguous. CDR1 MDHEN and CDR2 SYDVKM come from the germline V gene. This CDR3 spans 15 amino acids. Trimming left V 7 bases short and J 0 bases short, with 13 bases between. The CDR3 loop is CASTTRRGSNQPQHF. The CDR3, as DNA: TGTGCCAGCACGACTCGACGGGGTAGCAATCAGCCCCAGCATTTT. The complete variable domain, with remaining parts taken from reference TRBV28 and TRBJ1-5, reads DVKVTQSSRYLVKRTGEKVFLECVQDMDHENMFWYRQDPGLGLRLIYFSYDVKMKEKGDIPEGYSVSREKKERFSLILESASTNQTSMYLCASTTRRGSNQPQHFGDGTRLSIL.

The sample holds a few counts of this clone. V gene TRBV18 combines with J gene TRBJ2-6; a possible D gene is TRBD1 (6 bases). The CDR3 contains 19 residues. Germline-derived CDR1 and CDR2 are KGHSH and LQKENI. Trimming took off 1 base at V and 0 bases at J, with 16 bases between the two ends. In nucleotides, the CDR3 is TGTGCCAGCTCACCACTAGGGGACACGCTCTTCTCTGGGGCCAACGTCCTGACTTTC. Its protein product is CASSPLGDTLFSGANVLTF.

CDR3 nucleotide sequence: TGTGCCAGCAGCCCGCGACAGGGGGATCAGCCCCAGCATTTT. It codes for CASSPRQGDQPQHF. The chain is built from TRBV11-2 and TRBJ1-5, with TRBD1 matching over 9 bases. The CDR3 runs to 14 residues. The J segment lost 5 bases and the V segment lost 5 bases, leaving 4 bases of the junction unmatched. The germline V gene has CDR1 SGHAT and CDR2 FQNNGV.

This clone came up once. This chain joins TRBV30 and TRBJ1-5, with 7 nucleotides matching TRBD1. Germline assignment: CDR1 GTSNPN and CDR2 SVGIG (reference sequence). Losses at the gene ends were 3 bases for V and 5 bases for J; bases not matched to a gene: 4. This CDR3 spans 13 amino acids. The CDR3 DNA reads TGTGCCTGGAGGACAGGGTTATATCAGCCCCAGCATTTT. It is translated as CAWRTGLYQPQHF. Supplemented by reference TRBV30 and TRBJ1-5, the full variable domain reads SQTIHQWPATLVQPVGSPLSLECTVEGTSNPNLYWYRQAAGRGLQLLFYSVGIGQISSEVPQNLSASRPQDRQFILSSKKLLLSDSGFYLCAWRTGLYQPQHFGDGTRLSIL.

The rearrangement joins TRBV18 to TRBJ1-2; D gene ambiguous. Deletions cut 6 bases from V and 4 bases from J, with 12 bases between. CDR1 KGHSH and CDR2 LQKENI come from the germline V gene. The CDR3 is 13 amino acids. CDR3 bases: TGTGCCAGCTCCCCCGACACCCGCTATGGCTACACCTTC. Amino acid sequence: CASSPDTRYGYTF. Combining the CDR3 with reference TRBV18 and TRBJ1-2 gives the whole variable domain NAGVMQNPRHLVRRRGQEARLRCSPMKGHSHVYWYRQLPEEGLKFMVYLQKENIIDESGMPKERFSAEFPKEGPSILRIQQVVRGDSAAYFCASSPDTRYGYTFGSGTRLTVV.

Of note for this clone: The identical CDR3 is also encoded by other nucleotide sequences in the sample. The chain employs TRBV7-9 and TRBJ2-6; a weak D match, TRBD1 (6 bases). Germline V lookup: CDR1 SEHNR, CDR2 FQNEAQ (reference sequence). Trimming took 5 bases from V and 2 from J, leaving 10 bases between them. The CDR3 contains 15 residues. CDR3 region: CASSPGQPGANVLTF. The CDR3 bases are TGTGCCAGCAGCCCGGGACAACCTGGGGCCAACGTCCTGACTTTC.

This clone has ten or more counts. The rearrangement links TRBV28 to TRBJ2-7, with D maybe TRBD1 (5 bases). This CDR3 spans 12 amino acids. CDR1 and CDR2 from the germline V gene are MDHEN and SYDVKM. Trimming took off 6 bases at V and 4 bases at J, with 10 bases between the two ends. This CDR3 is CASSAGWYEQYF. The CDR3, as DNA: TGTGCCAGCAGCGCAGGGTGGTACGAGCAGTACTTC.

This clone was detected only a few times. The chain couples TRBV29-1 to TRBJ2-2, with a weak D call TRBD2 (6 bases). The V end lost 2 bases, the J end lost 4 bases, and 8 bases lay between the germline ends. This CDR3 region has 13 residues. CDR1 SQVTM and CDR2 ANQGSEA come from the germline V gene. The chain's CDR3 is CSVELARTGELFF. In DNA, the CDR3 is TGCAGCGTTGAACTAGCGCGCACCGGGGAGCTGTTTTTT.

This clone has just a few counts. The gene calls are TRBV28 and TRBJ1-2; D is undetermined. Germline lookup yields CDR1 MDHEN and CDR2 SYDVKM. Trimming stripped 6 bases from V and 1 base from J, with 15 bases between. The CDR3 contains 15 residues. The CDR3 DNA sequence: TGTGCCAGCAGAACGCACCCGGGGATTAACTATGGCTACACCTTC. Its translation: CASRTHPGINYGYTF.

This clone was picked up a small number of times. V and J are TRBV6-5 and TRBJ2-7; 7 nucleotides agree with TRBD1. Germline V gene sequence: CDR1 MNHEY, CDR2 SVGAGI. V lost 1 base and J lost 4; bases outside the gene matches: 7. The CDR3 length is 15 residues. The CDR3 DNA follows: TGTGCCAGCAGTTACTTCAGGGGGAAGGGATACGAGCAGTACTTC. Translated: CASSYFRGKGYEQYF.

The chain links TRBV5-8 to TRBJ2-2; possible D gene TRBD2, 5 bases. Trimming left V 7 bases short and J 1 base short, with 11 bases between. The CDR3 sequence is 14 residues long. Germline V CDR1 and CDR2: SGHTS, YDEGEE. CDR3 in amino acids: CASRRRENTGELFF. The CDR3 bases are TGTGCCAGCCGTCGTCGGGAGAACACCGGGGAGCTGTTTTTT.